This is a list of T cell receptor beta chains from one sample in a study of identical twins. TCRdb fed the 5' RACE reads into MiXCR, producing one record per CDR3 protein. The table shows under 250,000 distinct CDR3 sequences, with 7.5% occurring only once. These data also formed part of another study, on yellow fever vaccine responses in identical twins.

What was sequenced was memory (CD45RO+) T cells sorted from blood. The receptor source for this set is a woman aged 18-30 years in good health. The CDR3 runs from the conserved cysteine through the conserved F or W. D genes are given only for firm matches. Rows may omit the clone size; those that give it use once, few, many or a size class.

J gene,CDR3 length,V gene,D gene,clone size,CDR3 DNA,CDR3 protein
TRBJ2-1,16,TRBV11-2,-,many,TGTGCCAGCAGCCATTTGGGGGACATTACCTACAATGAGCAGTTCTTC,CASSHLGDITYNEQFF
TRBJ1-5,16,TRBV10-3,TRBD1,few,TGTGCCATCAGTGAGTCGGTCAGGGGGAGCAATCAGCCCCAGCATTTT,CAISESVRGSNQPQHF
TRBJ2-1,14,TRBV10-3,-,many,TGTGCCAGCACTCCCGGGACGGCGAACAATGAGCAGTTCTTC,CASTPGTANNEQFF
TRBJ1-1,14,TRBV7-2,TRBD1,many,TGTGCCAGCAGCTCCGACAGGGCGAACACTGAAGCTTTCTTT,CASSSDRANTEAFF
TRBJ1-1,13,TRBV19,-,few,TGTGCCAGTAGTATATCTTTCAGCGAAGCAGCTTTCTTT,CASSISFSEAAFF
TRBJ2-3,15,TRBV2,-,many,TGTGCCAGCAGCCTCCGGCGCGGCGTCACAGATACGCAGTATTTT,CASSLRRGVTDTQYF
TRBJ2-3,16,TRBV12-3/TRBV12-4,TRBD1,many,TGTGCCAGCAGTTTAACGGAGGGACAGGGTCCAGATACGCAGTATTTT,CASSLTEGQGPDTQYF
TRBJ1-3,12,TRBV29-1,-,many,TGCAGCACCAGGGACATTGGAAACACCATATATTTT,CSTRDIGNTIYF
TRBJ2-1,14,TRBV7-2,-,-,TGTGCCAGCAGCTTAGTCAGGGGGGAAGATGAGCAGTTCTTC,CASSLVRGEDEQFF
TRBJ2-1,16,TRBV28,-,few,TGTGCCAGCAAGCTAGGCGGGACCAGCTCCTACAATGAGCAGTTCTTC,CASKLGGTSSYNEQFF
TRBJ1-1,12,TRBV4-2,TRBD1,few,TGTGCCAGCAGCCCAGGGGGGGGTGAAGCTTTCTTT,CASSPGGGEAFF
TRBJ2-5,15,TRBV10-2,TRBD2,-,TGCGCCAGCAGTGGCTTAGCGGGACTCGAGGGGACCCAGTACTTC,CASSGLAGLEGTQYF
TRBJ2-3,14,TRBV12-5,TRBD1,many,TGTGCTAGTGCCCCCGGACAGGGCACAGATACGCAGTATTTT,CASAPGQGTDTQYF
TRBJ2-3,15,TRBV5-8,TRBD2,many,TGTGCCAGCAGCTTGGGGACTAGCGGGACGACGGCGCAGTATTTT,CASSLGTSGTTAQYF
TRBJ2-5,20,TRBV7-8,TRBD2,many,TGTGCCAGCAGCTCCCGCAAACCCCGACTAGCGGGAGGAAGCCCGGAGACCCAGTACTTC,CASSSRKPRLAGGSPETQYF
TRBJ2-3,14,TRBV7-9,TRBD2,few,TGTGCCAGCAGCTTCGCGGGGAGGGCAGATACGCAGTATTTT,CASSFAGRADTQYF
TRBJ1-5,16,TRBV4-2,TRBD1,few,TGTGCCAGCAGCCAAGGGGAGTGGGACAGTAATCAGCCCCAGCATTTT,CASSQGEWDSNQPQHF
TRBJ2-1,15,TRBV7-3,-,few,TGTGCCAGCAGCCCCGACTTAGCTTGGTCCAATGAGCAGTTCTTC,CASSPDLAWSNEQFF
TRBJ2-2,12,TRBV20-1,-,many,TGCAGTGCTAGCAAACCCACCGGGGAGCTGTTTTTT,CSASKPTGELFF
TRBJ2-1,16,TRBV7-2,TRBD2,few,TGTGCCAGCAGCTTAGGCATAGCGGGGGTCTACAATGAGCAGTTCTTC,CASSLGIAGVYNEQFF
TRBJ1-2,15,TRBV12-3/TRBV12-4,-,-,TGTGCCAGCAGTGGGGGGAGGCAGAACCTCTATGGCTACACCTTC,CASSGGRQNLYGYTF
TRBJ2-3,15,TRBV28,TRBD2,many,TGTGCCAGCAGCCGAAGCGGGAGGGCCGCAGATACGCAGTATTTT,CASSRSGRAADTQYF
TRBJ1-5,14,TRBV15,-,-,TGTGCCACCAGCAGAGGTGGAAGCAATCAGCCCCAGCATTTT,CATSRGGSNQPQHF
TRBJ2-7,13,TRBV6-1,-,few,TGTGCCAGCAGTCCAAGGACATTAGGGGAGCAGTACTTC,CASSPRTLGEQYF
TRBJ2-2,14,TRBV28,TRBD1,few,TGTGCCAGCAGTCCCGGGACAGGGGGCGCGAGGCTGTTTTTT,CASSPGTGGARLFF
TRBJ2-1,15,TRBV11-2,TRBD2,-,TGTGCCAGCAGCTTATGGACTAGCGGGTACAATGAGCAGTTCTTC,CASSLWTSGYNEQFF
TRBJ2-4,17,TRBV4-3,TRBD1,many,TGCGCCAGCAGCCAAGATGACAGGGGGGCGTCCAAAAACATTCAGTACTTC,CASSQDDRGASKNIQYF
TRBJ2-5,14,TRBV4-3,-,few,TGCGCCAGCAGCCAAGATACAGGGCAAGAGACCCAGTACTTC,CASSQDTGQETQYF
TRBJ2-2,15,TRBV11-2,-,many,TGTGCCAGCAGCAGCCCGGGTGGAGGACCCGGGGAGCTGTTTTTT,CASSSPGGGPGELFF
TRBJ2-2,17,TRBV21-1,-,many,TGTGCCAGCAGCCCTCACTGGGTTGCGGGAGTCACCGGGGAGCTGTTTTTT,CASSPHWVAGVTGELFF
TRBJ2-1,12,TRBV27,TRBD1,few,TGTGCCAGCAGTCTCTCAGGGGGCTCTTGGTTCTTC,CASSLSGGSWFF
TRBJ2-1,15,TRBV20-1,-,-,TGCAGTGCTAGCGGAGCGACGGCCTCCTACAATGAGCAGTTCTTC,CSASGATASYNEQFF
TRBJ2-2,17,TRBV12-5,TRBD1,many,TGTGCTAGTGGTTTGTGGGACAGGGGGTTTGGGGCCGGGGAGCTGTTTTTT,CASGLWDRGFGAGELFF
TRBJ1-2,11,TRBV29-1,-,few,TGCAGCGCCGAGCAGGGCTCAGGCTACACCTTC,CSAEQGSGYTF
TRBJ2-3,14,TRBV5-1,TRBD2,many,TGCGCCAGCAGCTTGCTAGCGGGAGGAGATACGCAGTATTTT,CASSLLAGGDTQYF
TRBJ1-4,13,TRBV24-1,TRBD1,-,TGTGCCACCAGCCAGGGGGCACGGGAAAAACTGTTTTTT,CATSQGAREKLFF
TRBJ2-6,16,TRBV6-1,-,few,TGTGCCAGCAAGGACCGTCCCCCCTCTGGGGCCAACGTCCTGACTTTC,CASKDRPPSGANVLTF